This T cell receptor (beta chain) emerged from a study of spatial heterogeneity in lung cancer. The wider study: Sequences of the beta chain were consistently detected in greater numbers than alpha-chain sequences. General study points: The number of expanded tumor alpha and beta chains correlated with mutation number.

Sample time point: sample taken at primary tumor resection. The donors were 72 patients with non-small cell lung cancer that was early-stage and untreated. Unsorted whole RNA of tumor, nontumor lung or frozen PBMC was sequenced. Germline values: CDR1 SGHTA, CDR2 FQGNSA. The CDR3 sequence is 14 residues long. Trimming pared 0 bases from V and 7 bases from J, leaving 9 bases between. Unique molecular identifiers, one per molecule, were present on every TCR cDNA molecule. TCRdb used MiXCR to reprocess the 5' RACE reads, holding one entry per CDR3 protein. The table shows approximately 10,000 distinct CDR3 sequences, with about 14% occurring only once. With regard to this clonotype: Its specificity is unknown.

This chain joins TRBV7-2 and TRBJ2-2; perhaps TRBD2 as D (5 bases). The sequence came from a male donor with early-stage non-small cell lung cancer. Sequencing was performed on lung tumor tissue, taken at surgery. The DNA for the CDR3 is TGTGCCAGCAGCTTAGCGAGGGTGCACGGGGAGCTGTTTTTT. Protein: CASSLARVHGELFF.